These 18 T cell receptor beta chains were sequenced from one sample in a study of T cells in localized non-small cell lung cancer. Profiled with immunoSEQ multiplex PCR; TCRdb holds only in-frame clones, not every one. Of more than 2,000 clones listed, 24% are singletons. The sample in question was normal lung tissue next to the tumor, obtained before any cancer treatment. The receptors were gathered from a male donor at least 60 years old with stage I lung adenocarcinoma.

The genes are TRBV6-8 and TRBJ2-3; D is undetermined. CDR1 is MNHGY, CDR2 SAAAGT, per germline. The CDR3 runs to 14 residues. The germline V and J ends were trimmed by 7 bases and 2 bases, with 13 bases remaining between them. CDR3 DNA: TGTGCCAGCAAACGGGTCGAGGCCACAGATACGCAGTATTTT. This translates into CASKRVEATDTQYF.

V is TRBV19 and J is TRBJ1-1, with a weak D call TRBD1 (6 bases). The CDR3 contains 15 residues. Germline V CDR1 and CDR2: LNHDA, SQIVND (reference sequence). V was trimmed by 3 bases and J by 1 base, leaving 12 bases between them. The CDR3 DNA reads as TGTGCCAGTAGTATTTCTCCGACAGGGAACACTGAAGCTTTCTTT. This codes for CASSISPTGNTEAFF.

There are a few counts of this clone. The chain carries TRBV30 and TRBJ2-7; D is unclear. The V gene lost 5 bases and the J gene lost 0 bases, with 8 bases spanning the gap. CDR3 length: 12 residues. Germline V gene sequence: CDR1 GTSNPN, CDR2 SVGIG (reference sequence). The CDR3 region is CAWEYSSYEQYF. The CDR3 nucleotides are TGTGCCTGGGAATATAGCTCCTACGAGCAGTACTTC. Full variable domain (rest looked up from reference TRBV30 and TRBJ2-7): SQTIHQWPATLVQPVGSPLSLECTVEGTSNPNLYWYRQAAGRGLQLLFYSVGIGQISSEVPQNLSASRPQDRQFILSSKKLLLSDSGFYLCAWEYSSYEQYFGPGTRLTVT.

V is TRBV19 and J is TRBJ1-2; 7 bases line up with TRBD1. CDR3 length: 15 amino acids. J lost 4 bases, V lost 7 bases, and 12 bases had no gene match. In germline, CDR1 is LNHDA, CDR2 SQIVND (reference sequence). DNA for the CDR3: TGTGCCAGTACCCAGACAGGGATAGTGGCCTATGGCTACACCTTC. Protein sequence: CASTQTGIVAYGYTF.

The CDR3 region has the DNA TGTGCCAGCAGTTCCCACGGCGCACTGTCGACGATGAACACTGAAGCTTTCTTT. Translated, it gives CASSSHGALSTMNTEAFF. This chain connects TRBV28 to TRBJ1-1; D gene ambiguous. V lost 4 bases and J 0 bases, leaving 21 bases between the germline ends. Germline assignment: CDR1 MDHEN and CDR2 SYDVKM. This CDR3 region has 18 residues.

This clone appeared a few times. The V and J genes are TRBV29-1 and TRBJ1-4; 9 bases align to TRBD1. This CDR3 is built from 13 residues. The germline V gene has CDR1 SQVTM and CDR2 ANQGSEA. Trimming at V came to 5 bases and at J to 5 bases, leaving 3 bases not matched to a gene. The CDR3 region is CSVLTGGNEKLFF. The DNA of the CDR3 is TGCAGCGTTCTGACAGGGGGGAATGAAAAACTGTTTTTT.

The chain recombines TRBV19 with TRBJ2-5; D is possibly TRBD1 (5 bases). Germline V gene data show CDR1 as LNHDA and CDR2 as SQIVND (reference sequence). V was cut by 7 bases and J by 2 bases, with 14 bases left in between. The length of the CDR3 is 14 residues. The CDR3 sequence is CASTPGRSQETQYF. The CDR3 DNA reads TGTGCCAGTACCCCAGGGCGGTCACAAGAGACCCAGTACTTC.

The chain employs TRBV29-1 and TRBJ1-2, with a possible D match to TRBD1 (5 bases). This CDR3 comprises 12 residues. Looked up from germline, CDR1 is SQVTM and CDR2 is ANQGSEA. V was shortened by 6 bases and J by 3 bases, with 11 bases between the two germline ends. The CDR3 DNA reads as TGCAGCGTCCCGGGACTGCACTATGGCTACACCTTC. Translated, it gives CSVPGLHYGYTF.

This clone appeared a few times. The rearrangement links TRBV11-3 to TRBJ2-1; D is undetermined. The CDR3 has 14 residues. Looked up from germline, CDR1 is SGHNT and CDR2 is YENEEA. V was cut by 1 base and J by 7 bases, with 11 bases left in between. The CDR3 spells CASSLGGGNNEQFF. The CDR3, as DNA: TGTGCCAGCAGCTTAGGTGGCGGAAATAATGAGCAGTTCTTC.

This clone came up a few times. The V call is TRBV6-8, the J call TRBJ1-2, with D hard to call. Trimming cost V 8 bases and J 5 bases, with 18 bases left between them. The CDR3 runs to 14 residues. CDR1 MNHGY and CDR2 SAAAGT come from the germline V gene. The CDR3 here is CASGNIAMGYGYTF. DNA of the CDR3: TGTGCCAGCGGAAACATCGCAATGGGGTATGGCTACACCTTC.

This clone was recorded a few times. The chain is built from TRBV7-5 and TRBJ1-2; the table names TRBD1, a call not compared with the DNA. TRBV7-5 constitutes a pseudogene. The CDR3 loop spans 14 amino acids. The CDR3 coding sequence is TGTGCCAGCAGCTTCCGCAGGGCGATTGATGGCTACACCTTC. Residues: CASSFRRAIDGYTF.

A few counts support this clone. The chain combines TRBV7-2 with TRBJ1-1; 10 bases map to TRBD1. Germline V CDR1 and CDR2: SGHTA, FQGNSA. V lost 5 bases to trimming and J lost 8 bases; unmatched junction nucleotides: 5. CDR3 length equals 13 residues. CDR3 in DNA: TGTGCCAGCAGCATACAGGACAGGGGGGAAGCTTTCTTT. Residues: CASSIQDRGEAFF.

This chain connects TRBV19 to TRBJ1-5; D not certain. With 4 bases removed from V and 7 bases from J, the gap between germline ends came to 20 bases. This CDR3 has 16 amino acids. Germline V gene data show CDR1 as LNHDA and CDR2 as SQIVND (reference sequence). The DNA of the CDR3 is TGTGCCAGTAGTACACAGTCGGGCGGGTTCGGGCAGCCCCAGCATTTT. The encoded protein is CASSTQSGGFGQPQHF.

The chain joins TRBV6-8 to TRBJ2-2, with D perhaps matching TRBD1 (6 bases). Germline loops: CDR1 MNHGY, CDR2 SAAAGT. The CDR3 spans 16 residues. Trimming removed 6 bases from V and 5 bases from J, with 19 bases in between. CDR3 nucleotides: TGTGCCAGCAGCGTTAACACAGGGCGTAGTACCGGGGAGCTGTTTTTT. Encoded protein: CASSVNTGRSTGELFF.

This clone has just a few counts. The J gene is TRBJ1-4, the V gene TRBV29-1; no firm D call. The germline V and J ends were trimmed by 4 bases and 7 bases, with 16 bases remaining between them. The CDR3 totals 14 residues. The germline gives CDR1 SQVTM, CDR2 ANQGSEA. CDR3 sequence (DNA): TGCAGCGTTGTAGGGTCCGGGATGGGTGAAAAACTGTTTTTT. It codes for CSVVGSGMGEKLFF.

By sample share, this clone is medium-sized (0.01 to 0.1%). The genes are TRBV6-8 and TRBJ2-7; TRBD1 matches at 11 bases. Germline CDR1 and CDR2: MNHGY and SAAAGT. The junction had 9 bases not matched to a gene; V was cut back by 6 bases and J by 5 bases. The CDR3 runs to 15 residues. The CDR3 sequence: CASRRTDRGLNEQYF. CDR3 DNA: TGTGCCAGCAGGAGAACGGACAGGGGGCTCAACGAGCAGTACTTC.

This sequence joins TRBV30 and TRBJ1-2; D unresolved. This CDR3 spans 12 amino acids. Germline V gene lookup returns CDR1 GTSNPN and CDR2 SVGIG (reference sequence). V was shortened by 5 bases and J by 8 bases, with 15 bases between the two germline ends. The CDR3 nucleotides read TGTGCCTGGGCCCGGACCGTGCCAGGCTACACCTTC. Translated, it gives CAWARTVPGYTF.

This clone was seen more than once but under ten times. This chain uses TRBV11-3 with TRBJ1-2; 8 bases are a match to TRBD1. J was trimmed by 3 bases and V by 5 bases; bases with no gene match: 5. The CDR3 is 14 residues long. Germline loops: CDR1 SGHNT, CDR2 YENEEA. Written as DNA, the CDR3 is TGTGCCAGCAGCCCCGGACAGGGATACTATGGCTACACCTTC. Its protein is CASSPGQGYYGYTF.